The clone carrying this T cell receptor beta chain was found many times. Its target is unknown. These data are taken from a study of early T cells in non-severe SARS-CoV-2 infection. Study-wide context: With bulk RNA from unsorted whole blood as input, sequencing yielded unpaired chains. Study results and caveats: Matches to VDJdb favored anti-spike CD8 responses and missed private and CD4 specificities.

Germline V CDR1 and CDR2: MRHNA, SNTAGT. The CDR3 has 13 amino acids. Trimming removed 3 bases at V and 2 bases at J, with 7 bases between. The protocol attached unique molecular identifiers to individual cDNA molecules. TCRdb re-derived calls from the 5' RACE reads in MiXCR, one entry per CDR3 protein. The data contain about 11,000 distinct CDR3 sequences, around 4.9% of them singletons. The sequenced sample consisted of whole blood. The origin of this receptor is an adult who was a healthcare worker with PCR-confirmed SARS-CoV-2 infection or an uninfected control (not recorded which). V gene TRBV6-4 combines with J gene TRBJ1-1, with D unclear. CDR3 in DNA: TGTGCCAGCAGTGAGGCAGATAACACTGAAGCTTTCTTT. This gives the protein CASSEADNTEAFF.